One and the same sample provided the 9 T cell receptor beta chains below, sequenced in a study of blood T cell repertoires in COVID-19. This table comes from immunoSEQ multiplex PCR, and its TCRdb copy is limited to in-frame clones, with some not included. Of 250,000 to 350,000 clones in the sample, around nine tenths are singletons; the top ten hold about 11%. The sequencing sample was made of peripheral blood. These receptors were collected from a woman aged 25-40 years with COVID-19, enrolled during active disease.

This rearrangement joins TRBV30 to TRBJ1-3, with D unclear. Trimming cost V 4 bases and J 2 bases, with 12 bases left between them. Germline loops: CDR1 GTSNPN, CDR2 SVGIG (reference sequence). The CDR3 covers 14 residues. This chain's CDR3 is CAWTTGLPGNTIYF. CDR3 DNA: TGTGCCTGGACTACGGGGTTACCTGGAAACACCATATATTTT. Supplemented by reference TRBV30 and TRBJ1-3, the full variable domain reads SQTIHQWPATLVQPVGSPLSLECTVEGTSNPNLYWYRQAAGRGLQLLFYSVGIGQISSEVPQNLSASRPQDRQFILSSKKLLLSDSGFYLCAWTTGLPGNTIYFGEGSWLTVV.

The gene calls are TRBV18 and TRBJ2-1, with D perhaps TRBD2 (6 bases). Trimming removed 3 bases at V and 10 bases at J, with 10 bases between. This CDR3 has 12 residues. Germline CDR1 and CDR2: KGHSH and LQKENI. The CDR3 bases are TGTGCCAGCTCACCGACTAGACACGAGCAGTTCTTC. It is translated as CASSPTRHEQFF.

CDR3 sequence: CASGQGSYEQYF. CDR3 coding DNA: TGTGCCAGTGGGCAGGGCTCCTACGAGCAGTACTTC. The J gene is TRBJ2-7, the V gene TRBV19; a weak D match, TRBD1 (5 bases). The germline CDR1 and CDR2 sequences are LNHDA and SQIVND (reference sequence). With 8 bases removed from V and 0 bases from J, the gap between germline ends came to 8 bases. The CDR3 is made up of 12 amino acids.

This clone was found once. The chain joins TRBV11-2 to TRBJ1-1; D is possibly TRBD1 (5 bases). Germline V lookup: CDR1 SGHAT, CDR2 FQNNGV. This CDR3 comprises 13 residues. With 5 bases removed from V and 5 bases from J, the gap between germline ends came to 12 bases. In nucleotides, the CDR3 is TGTGCCAGCAGCCCACCTCAGGGAACTGAAGCTTTCTTT. Protein: CASSPPQGTEAFF.

With respect to this clone: Different DNA sequences within this sample yield the same CDR3. For the CDR3, the DNA is TGCGCCAGCAGCCGTTCTGGCCCAGATACGCAGTATTTT. Translated: CASSRSGPDTQYF. The J gene is TRBJ2-3, the V gene TRBV5-1; no reliable D call. CDR1 and CDR2 from the germline V gene are SGHRS and YFSETQ. V was clipped by 4 bases and J by 4 bases, with 10 bases between them. The CDR3 spans 13 residues.

The V gene is TRBV11-2, the J gene TRBJ1-1, with D possibly being TRBD1 (6 bases). V was clipped by 5 bases and J by 1 base, with 14 bases between them. In germline, CDR1 is SGHAT, CDR2 FQNNGV. CDR3 length: 15 residues. The CDR3 protein is CASSRDRPANTEAFF. The CDR3 DNA reads TGTGCCAGCAGCCGAGACAGGCCCGCGAACACTGAAGCTTTCTTT.

In this sample, this clone turned up once. The V gene is TRBV5-1, the J gene TRBJ2-3; TRBD2 aligns across 7 bases. The germline CDR1 and CDR2 sequences are SGHRS and YFSETQ. This CDR3 spans 15 amino acids. J was trimmed by 4 bases and V by 4 bases; bases with no gene match: 9. The DNA of the CDR3 is TGCGCCAGCAGCCAAACAGCGGGAAGCGCAGATACGCAGTATTTT. Translating it yields CASSQTAGSADTQYF.

By sample share, this clone is medium-sized. V usage is TRBV4-2 and J usage is TRBJ2-7; TRBD2 matches 7 bases. Germline V gives CDR1 LGHNA, CDR2 YNFKEQ. V dropped 0 bases and J dropped 2; count of bases not matched to a gene: 13. The CDR3 consists of 18 residues. CDR3: CASSQEWVGAGVAYEQYF. CDR3 coding DNA: TGTGCCAGCAGCCAAGAGTGGGTTGGGGCGGGAGTGGCCTACGAGCAGTACTTC.

The chain links TRBV5-6 to TRBJ1-1; D uncertain. Trimming stripped 4 bases from V and 0 bases from J, with 10 bases between. CDR3 length: 14 amino acids. The germline gives CDR1 SGHDT, CDR2 YYEEEE. The CDR3 DNA reads as TGTGCCAGCAGCCCAGATCGGGTGAACACTGAAGCTTTCTTT. It codes for CASSPDRVNTEAFF.